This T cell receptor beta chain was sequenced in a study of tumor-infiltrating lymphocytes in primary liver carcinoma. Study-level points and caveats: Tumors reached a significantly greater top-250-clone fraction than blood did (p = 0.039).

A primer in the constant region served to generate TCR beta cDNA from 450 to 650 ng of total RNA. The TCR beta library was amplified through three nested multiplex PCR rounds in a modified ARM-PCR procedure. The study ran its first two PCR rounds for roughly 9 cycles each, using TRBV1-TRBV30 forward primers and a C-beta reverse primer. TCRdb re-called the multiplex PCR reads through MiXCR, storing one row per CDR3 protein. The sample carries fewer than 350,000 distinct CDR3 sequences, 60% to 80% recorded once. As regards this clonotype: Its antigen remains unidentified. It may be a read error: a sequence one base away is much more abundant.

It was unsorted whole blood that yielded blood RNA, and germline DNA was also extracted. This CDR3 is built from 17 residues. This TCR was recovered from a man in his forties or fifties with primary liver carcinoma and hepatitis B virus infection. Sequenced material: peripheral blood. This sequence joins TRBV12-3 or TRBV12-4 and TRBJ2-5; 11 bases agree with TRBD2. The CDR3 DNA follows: TGTGCCAGCAGCCAATCCCGACCGGGACTAGCGGAAGAGATCCAGTACTTC. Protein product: CASSQSRPGLAEEIQYF.